Listed here are 25 T cell receptor beta chains from one sample, sequenced in a study of identical twins. TCRdb reprocessed the 5' RACE reads via MiXCR and lists one record per CDR3 protein. Here the sample spans about 730,000 distinct CDR3 sequences, approximately 22% being singletons. The same data also contributed to another study, on T cells expressing NK-cell markers.

Sequences were obtained from PBMCs. The receptors were gathered from a woman aged 18-29 years in good health.

The table lists this clonotype with a few counts. In DNA, the CDR3 is TGTGCCAGCAGGGGACAGGGTGACGGTAATCAGCCCCAGCATTTT. Translated: CASRGQGDGNQPQHF. V usage is TRBV12-3 or TRBV12-4 and J usage is TRBJ1-5; TRBD1 agrees at 9 bases. V gave up 6 bases and J gave up 4 bases; unmatched junction bases: 7. The CDR3 loop spans 15 amino acids.

With respect to this clonotype: The final CDR3 position lacks the conserved phenylalanine or tryptophan, pointing to a likely read error. The J gene is TRBJ2-1, the V gene TRBV6-5; TRBD2 matches at 9 bases. Losses at the gene ends were 4 bases for V and 1 base for J; bases not matched to a gene: 5. The CDR3 sequence is 16 residues long. Germline CDR1 and CDR2: MNHEY and SVGAGI. The DNA for the CDR3 is TGTGCCAGCAGTTCTCCGCTAGCGGGATCCTACAATGAGCAGTTCCTC. Protein: CASSSPLAGSYNEQFL.

V gene TRBV7-2 combines with J gene TRBJ2-1, with D perhaps TRBD2 (5 bases). The V end lost 0 bases, the J end lost 8 bases, and 11 bases lay between the germline ends. The CDR3 covers 14 residues. CDR1 is SGHTA, CDR2 FQGNSA, per germline. Written as DNA, the CDR3 is TGTGCCAGCAGCTTAGCGCCGGGGTACGATGAGCAGTTCTTC. Its protein is CASSLAPGYDEQFF.

This clonotype was detected a few times. The chain recombines TRBV29-1 with TRBJ2-3; 14 nucleotides match TRBD2. J lost 6 bases, V lost 6 bases, and 17 bases had no gene match. Germline lookup yields CDR1 SQVTM and CDR2 ANQGSEA. The CDR3 runs to 18 residues. Here the CDR3 DNA reads TGCAGCGTCCGGGACAGGGGTCGGACTAGCGGGAGGACGGATACGCAGTATTTT. Translated: CSVRDRGRTSGRTDTQYF.

The sample holds a few counts of this clonotype. This chain connects TRBV5-1 to TRBJ2-7; D is unclear. Germline V gene lookup returns CDR1 SGHRS and CDR2 YFSETQ. Trimming cost V 4 bases and J 0 bases, with 8 bases left between them. The CDR3 loop spans 13 amino acids. CDR3 DNA sequence: TGCGCCAGCAGCAGGACGGACTCCTACGAGCAGTACTTC. Amino acids: CASSRTDSYEQYF.

This clonotype was detected ten times or more. The rearrangement links TRBV15 to TRBJ2-4; a possible D gene is TRBD1 (5 bases). Deletions cut 0 bases from V and 1 base from J, with 16 bases between. Germline CDR1 is LNHNV and CDR2 is YYDKDF (reference sequence). There are 18 residues in the CDR3. The CDR3 bases are TGTGCCACCAGCAGAGATGGGGCAGGTGCCCTCGCCAAAAACATTCAGTACTTC. Translation: CATSRDGAGALAKNIQYF.

V usage is TRBV11-2 and J usage is TRBJ1-6, with D maybe TRBD1 (6 bases). Germline assignment: CDR1 SGHAT and CDR2 FQNNGV. CDR3 length: 14 amino acids. V lost 4 bases and J lost 9, with 13 bases in between. The CDR3 is CASSSNRVGSPLHF. The CDR3 bases are TGTGCCAGCAGCTCCAACAGGGTCGGTTCACCCCTCCACTTT. The whole variable domain, remainder taken from reference TRBV11-2 and TRBJ1-6, is EAGVAQSPRYKIIEKRQSVAFWCNPISGHATLYWYQQILGQGPKLLIQFQNNGVVDDSQLPKDRFSAERLKGVDSTLKIQPAKLEDSAVYLCASSSNRVGSPLHFGNGTRLTVT.

The chain combines TRBV6-2 or TRBV6-3 with TRBJ1-1; tentatively, D is TRBD1 (6 bases). Germline CDR1 is MNHEY and CDR2 is SVGEGT. Trimming removed 3 bases at V and 3 bases at J, with 14 bases between. This CDR3 is built from 15 residues. DNA for the CDR3: TGTGCCAGCAGTTATTATCAGGGGTTGGACACTGAAGCTTTCTTT. Its translation is CASSYYQGLDTEAFF.

V is TRBV29-1 and J is TRBJ1-2, with D possibly TRBD1 on 5 matching bases. Germline assignment: CDR1 SQVTM and CDR2 ANQGSEA. Deletions cut 4 bases from V and 6 bases from J, with 15 bases between. The CDR3 consists of 13 residues. CDR3 nucleotide sequence: TGCAGCGTTGTATCCTGGGTACAGGATGGCTACACCTTC. As protein: CSVVSWVQDGYTF.

This clonotype came up many times. This chain uses TRBV29-1 with TRBJ2-3; no clear D gene. Trimming took off 2 bases at V and 3 bases at J, with 12 bases between the two ends. Looked up from germline, CDR1 is SQVTM and CDR2 is ANQGSEA. The CDR3 has 14 residues. In nucleotides, the CDR3 is TGCAGCGTTGAAACCGTGCGAATAACAGATACGCAGTATTTT. It translates to CSVETVRITDTQYF.

This rearrangement joins TRBV20-1 to TRBJ2-7; tentatively, D is TRBD1 or TRBD2 (6 bases each). V was pared by 6 bases and J by 0 bases, with 15 bases between. Per the germline V gene, CDR1 is DFQATT and CDR2 is SNEGSKA (reference sequence). This CDR3 region has 14 residues. The CDR3 DNA sequence: TGCAGTGCCCCAAGGGGGGTCAGCTCCTACGAGCAGTACTTC. Translated: CSAPRGVSSYEQYF.

The chain recombines TRBV20-1 with TRBJ1-6, with D unresolved. V was shortened by 0 bases and J by 0 bases, with 12 bases between the two germline ends. CDR1 is DFQATT and CDR2 is SNEGSKA in the germline V gene (reference sequence). The CDR3 contains 17 residues. The chain's CDR3 is CSARDRDQGSYNSPLHF. In nucleotides, the CDR3 is TGCAGTGCTAGAGATCGGGATCAAGGCTCCTATAATTCACCCCTCCACTTT.

The rearrangement uses TRBV7-2 and TRBJ2-5, with D possibly being TRBD2 (6 bases). Trimming shortened V by 3 bases and J by 5 bases, and 16 bases separated the two germline ends. Germline V gene sequence: CDR1 SGHTA, CDR2 FQGNSA. This CDR3 contains 15 residues. The CDR3 nucleotides are TGTGCCAGCAGCTTGGCCTCGGTTCGGGGGGAGACCCAGTACTTC. Translation: CASSLASVRGETQYF.

This clonotype was observed many times. J is TRBJ2-5 and V is TRBV4-2, with D uncertain. Germline V gives CDR1 LGHNA, CDR2 YNFKEQ. This CDR3 is 13 amino acids long. V lost 1 base, J lost 5 bases, and 8 bases lay in between. The CDR3 reads CASSQGVGETQYF. As DNA, the CDR3 is TGTGCCAGCAGCCAAGGGGTGGGGGAGACCCAGTACTTC.

There are a few counts of this clonotype. This rearrangement joins TRBV11-2 to TRBJ2-5; 14 bases line up with TRBD2. Trimming took 6 bases from V and 2 from J; bases not matched to a gene: 11. CDR3 size: 18 residues. CDR1 is SGHAT, CDR2 FQNNGV, per germline. The DNA for the CDR3 is TGTGCCAGCAGTTCCGGACTAGCGGGGGGACTAGGGCAAGAGACCCAGTACTTC. It codes for CASSSGLAGGLGQETQYF.

This clonotype was seen just once. The chain recombines TRBV6-2 or TRBV6-3 with TRBJ1-5; the D gene is possibly TRBD1 (6 bases). Trimming took 10 bases from V and 3 from J, leaving 10 bases between them. Germline lookup yields CDR1 MNHEY and CDR2 SVGEGT. This CDR3 is 12 amino acids long. CDR3 region: CAIQGPNQPQHF. CDR3 bases: TGTGCCATACAGGGCCCCAATCAGCCCCAGCATTTT.

This clonotype occurred a few times. The chain joins TRBV5-1 to TRBJ2-3; either TRBD1 or TRBD2 may supply D (5 bases each). V lost 8 bases and J 0 bases, leaving 10 bases between the germline ends. Germline V lookup: CDR1 SGHRS, CDR2 YFSETQ. The CDR3 sequence is 13 residues long. In nucleotides, the CDR3 is TGCGCCAGTTACCGGGACAGCACAGATACGCAGTATTTT. This codes for CASYRDSTDTQYF. Using reference TRBV5-1 and TRBJ2-3 for the parts outside the CDR3, the full variable domain is KAGVTQTPRYLIKTRGQQVTLSCSPISGHRSVSWYQQTPGQGLQFLFEYFSETQRNKGNFPGRFSGRQFSNSRSEMNVSTLELGDSALYLCASYRDSTDTQYFGPGTRLTVL.

The V gene is TRBV9, the J gene TRBJ2-2; tentative D call: TRBD1 (5 bases). The germline gives CDR1 SGDLS, CDR2 YYNGEE. The CDR3 has 15 residues. Trimming took 3 bases from V and 0 from J, leaving 9 bases between them. The CDR3 protein is CASSGGIANTGELFF. CDR3 bases: TGTGCCAGCAGCGGGGGCATAGCGAACACCGGGGAGCTGTTTTTT. The full variable domain, rest sourced from reference TRBV9 and TRBJ2-2, is DSGVTQTPKHLITATGQRVTLRCSPRSGDLSVYWYQQSLDQGLQFLIQYYNGEERAKGNILERFSAQQFPDLHSELNLSSLELGDSALYFCASSGGIANTGELFFGEGSRLTVL.

The sample holds a few counts of this clonotype. The chain recombines TRBV7-9 with TRBJ1-1; no firm D call. Trimming left V 3 bases short and J 3 bases short, with 8 bases between. Germline V CDR1 and CDR2: SEHNR, FQNEAQ (reference sequence). The CDR3 covers 13 residues. The CDR3 DNA is TGTGCCAGCAGCTTCGTCGGATACACTGAAGCTTTCTTT. Its translation is CASSFVGYTEAFF.

The rearrangement links TRBV29-1 to TRBJ2-2; 7 nucleotides align to TRBD2. Germline V gives CDR1 SQVTM, CDR2 ANQGSEA. Trimming at V came to 4 bases and at J to 4 bases, leaving 9 bases not matched to a gene. The CDR3 covers 15 residues. CDR3 in amino acids: CSVVPAGDFTGELFF. CDR3 nucleotides: TGCAGCGTTGTTCCTGCGGGAGACTTCACCGGGGAGCTGTTTTTT.

This clonotype was seen a handful of times. The rearrangement links TRBV7-2 to TRBJ2-1; D is ambiguous. CDR1 and CDR2 from the germline V gene are SGHTA and FQGNSA. V lost 0 bases and J lost 6, with 12 bases in between. There are 15 residues in the CDR3. The CDR3 DNA is TGTGCCAGCAGCTTAGCCGGGCTTTTGCTCAATGAGCAGTTCTTC. As protein: CASSLAGLLLNEQFF. The full variable domain, in which reference TRBV7-2 and TRBJ2-1 provide the parts outside the CDR3, is GAGVSQSPSNKVTEKGKDVELRCDPISGHTALYWYRQSLGQGLEFLIYFQGNSAPDKSGLPSDRFSAERTGGSVSTLTIQRTQQEDSAVYLCASSLAGLLLNEQFFGPGTRLTVL.

The V and J genes are TRBV20-1 and TRBJ2-7; 8 bases fit TRBD2. Unmatched junction bases numbered 5, after V lost 2 bases and J lost 2 bases. The CDR3 extends over 14 amino acids. Germline-derived CDR1 and CDR2 are DFQATT and SNEGSKA (reference sequence). The CDR3 bases are TGCAGTGCTAGACCCCGGGGGGGGCCCTACGAGCAGTACTTC. This gives the protein CSARPRGGPYEQYF.

This clonotype appeared once. CDR3 DNA sequence: TGTGCCAGCGGACTAGCGGTTGGCTGGGCCAACGTCCTGACTTTC. This encodes CASGLAVGWANVLTF. This chain uses TRBV6-2 or TRBV6-3 with TRBJ2-6; 10 nucleotides agree with TRBD2. Germline V lookup: CDR1 MNHEY, CDR2 SVGEGT. CDR3 size: 15 residues. V lost 8 bases to trimming and J lost 5 bases; unmatched junction nucleotides: 6.

This clonotype has a handful of counts. The rearrangement joins TRBV7-9 to TRBJ2-1; a possible D gene is TRBD2 (6 bases). Trimming pared 2 bases from V and 8 bases from J, leaving 22 bases between. The germline gives CDR1 SEHNR, CDR2 FQNEAQ (reference sequence). The CDR3 consists of 17 residues. The CDR3 is CASSLFMGGFTGDEQFF. The CDR3, as DNA: TGTGCCAGCAGCTTATTTATGGGGGGATTCACGGGGGATGAGCAGTTCTTC.

The chain recombines TRBV10-2 with TRBJ1-2; D gene uncertain. Germline V CDR1 and CDR2: WSHSY, SAAADI. Trimming removed 3 bases from V and 4 bases from J, with 9 bases in between. The CDR3 covers 13 residues. CDR3 amino acids: CASSEERLYGYTF. For the CDR3, the DNA is TGCGCCAGCAGTGAAGAAAGGCTCTATGGCTACACCTTC.